The 29 T cell receptor beta chains listed next were all sequenced from one sample in a study of shared clonotypes between healthy human individuals. The data were produced by immunoSEQ multiplex PCR, yet TCRdb's version contains in-frame clones alone and is incomplete. This sample has about 1.5 million clones, with roughly 97% found just once. Sample: naive CD4+ T cells sorted from blood. Subset described: CD45RA+ positively selected. Every receptor here comes from a man aged 25-40 years in good health.

V usage is TRBV19 and J usage is TRBJ1-2, with 7 bases that match TRBD1. The CDR3 consists of 13 residues. CDR1 LNHDA and CDR2 SQIVND come from the germline V gene (reference sequence). V was pared by 1 base and J by 6 bases, with 2 bases of the junction left unmatched. The CDR3 reads CASSIAQGDGYTF. In DNA, the CDR3 is TGTGCCAGTAGTATAGCCCAGGGGGATGGCTACACCTTC.

The gene calls are TRBV5-4 and TRBJ2-7; either TRBD1 or TRBD2 may supply D (5 bases each). Germline V gives CDR1 SGHNT, CDR2 YYREEE (reference sequence). The CDR3 covers 14 residues. V was shortened by 4 bases and J by 2 bases, with 13 bases between the two germline ends. CDR3 loop: CASSIRDVTYEQYF. The CDR3 DNA follows: TGTGCCAGCAGCATCCGGGACGTCACCTACGAGCAGTACTTC. The full variable domain, rest sourced from reference TRBV5-4 and TRBJ2-7, is ETGVTQSPTHLIKTRGQQVTLRCSSQSGHNTVSWYQQALGQGPQFIFQYYREEENGRGNFPPRFSGLQFPNYSSELNVNALELDDSALYLCASSIRDVTYEQYFGPGTRLTVT.

The gene calls are TRBV28 and TRBJ2-6; D might be TRBD1 or TRBD2, each matching 5 bases. Germline V lookup: CDR1 MDHEN, CDR2 SYDVKM. CDR3 length equals 16 residues. V was shortened by 4 bases and J by 0 bases, with 10 bases between the two germline ends. CDR3 in DNA: TGTGCCAGCAGTTGGGGACCGCCCTCTGGGGCCAACGTCCTGACTTTC. Translation: CASSWGPPSGANVLTF. The entire variable domain, with the rest obtained from reference TRBV28 and TRBJ2-6, is as follows: DVKVTQSSRYLVKRTGEKVFLECVQDMDHENMFWYRQDPGLGLRLIYFSYDVKMKEKGDIPEGYSVSREKKERFSLILESASTNQTSMYLCASSWGPPSGANVLTFGAGSRLTVL.

V is TRBV5-1 and J is TRBJ2-2, with D possibly TRBD2 on 6 matching bases. The CDR3 has 14 amino acids. Trimming removed 4 bases from V and 4 bases from J, with 11 bases in between. The germline CDR1 and CDR2 sequences are SGHRS and YFSETQ. The CDR3 sequence: CASSLGLLTGELFF. The CDR3 DNA reads TGCGCCAGCAGCCTGGGACTTCTCACCGGGGAGCTGTTTTTT.

The chain is built from TRBV18 and TRBJ2-7, with 7 bases fitting TRBD1. J gave up 2 bases and V 3 bases, and 7 bases lay outside the gene matches. The CDR3 is 15 residues long. Germline values: CDR1 KGHSH, CDR2 LQKENI. CDR3 protein: CASSPTTGSTYEQYF. CDR3 sequence (DNA): TGTGCCAGCTCACCTACGACAGGGAGCACCTACGAGCAGTACTTC. Based on the CDR3 plus reference TRBV18 and TRBJ2-7, the full variable domain is NAGVMQNPRHLVRRRGQEARLRCSPMKGHSHVYWYRQLPEEGLKFMVYLQKENIIDESGMPKERFSAEFPKEGPSILRIQQVVRGDSAAYFCASSPTTGSTYEQYFGPGTRLTVT.

This clone is a singleton in its sample. V gene TRBV2 combines with J gene TRBJ2-5; 8 nucleotides match TRBD2. The CDR3 runs 13 residues. The junction had 6 bases not matched to a gene; V was cut back by 7 bases and J by 5 bases. In germline, CDR1 is SNHLY, CDR2 FYNNEI. The CDR3: CASMSGGRETQYF. The CDR3 DNA reads TGTGCCAGCATGTCGGGAGGGCGGGAGACCCAGTACTTC.

The rearrangement uses TRBV7-2 and TRBJ2-7; 9 positions agree with TRBD1. This CDR3 has 18 residues. V shed 5 bases, J shed 0 bases, and the junction held 14 bases outside the gene matches. Germline V gives CDR1 SGHTA, CDR2 FQGNSA. CDR3 coding DNA: TGTGCCAGCAGCCAACAACTCGGGACAGGGAGTTACTCCTACGAGCAGTACTTC. Translating it yields CASSQQLGTGSYSYEQYF. The entire variable domain, with the rest obtained from reference TRBV7-2 and TRBJ2-7, is as follows: GAGVSQSPSNKVTEKGKDVELRCDPISGHTALYWYRQSLGQGLEFLIYFQGNSAPDKSGLPSDRFSAERTGGSVSTLTIQRTQQEDSAVYLCASSQQLGTGSYSYEQYFGPGTRLTVT.

V and J are TRBV6-5 and TRBJ2-6; 12 nucleotides match TRBD1. Trimming removed 10 bases from V and 3 bases from J; junction bases left unmatched: 4. Germline CDR1 and CDR2: MNHEY and SVGAGI. This CDR3 contains 15 residues. For the CDR3, the DNA is TGTGCCACGGGACAGGGGGCGAGTGGGGCCAACGTCCTGACTTTC. Protein sequence: CATGQGASGANVLTF.

This clone appeared a single time. The rearrangement links TRBV28 to TRBJ2-7; 9 bases map to TRBD2. Germline trimming cut 5 bases from V and 2 bases from J; bases unmatched to any gene: 7. The CDR3 sequence is 15 residues long. Germline V CDR1 and CDR2: MDHEN, SYDVKM. CDR3 sequence (DNA): TGTGCCAGCAGTGTACTAGCGGGCCGAACCTACGAGCAGTACTTC. This translates into CASSVLAGRTYEQYF.

This chain joins TRBV29-1 and TRBJ1-1; the D is unclear. The CDR3 is 13 residues long. With 5 bases removed from V and 0 bases from J, the gap between germline ends came to 10 bases. CDR1 is SQVTM and CDR2 is ANQGSEA in the germline V gene. The DNA of the CDR3 is TGCAGCGTTCGTAAAGGGTTGAACACTGAAGCTTTCTTT. Translating gives CSVRKGLNTEAFF.

This chain uses TRBV7-9 with TRBJ2-6; D remains unclear. Per germline, CDR1 SEHNR and CDR2 FQNEAQ (reference sequence). V lost 1 base to trimming and J lost 0 bases, with 7 bases between them. This CDR3 is 16 amino acids long. CDR3 sequence: CASSLGVGSGANVLTF. The CDR3 region has the DNA TGTGCCAGCAGCTTAGGCGTAGGCTCTGGGGCCAACGTCCTGACTTTC.

The V and J genes are TRBV28 and TRBJ1-5; D is possibly TRBD1 (5 bases). Trimming took 2 bases from V and 4 from J, leaving 12 bases between them. The CDR3 is made up of 15 amino acids. Germline assignment: CDR1 MDHEN and CDR2 SYDVKM. CDR3 in amino acids: CASSLGAPGNQPQHF. In DNA form, the CDR3 reads TGTGCCAGCAGTTTAGGGGCACCAGGGAATCAGCCCCAGCATTTT.

The chain has TRBV4-3 and TRBJ2-3; unclear D gene. CDR1 is LGHNA and CDR2 is YSLEER in the germline V gene. Trimming pared 1 base from V and 4 bases from J, leaving 6 bases between. The CDR3 runs to 13 residues. The CDR3: CASSQGFADTQYF. The CDR3 DNA follows: TGCGCCAGCAGCCAAGGTTTCGCAGATACGCAGTATTTT.

The rearrangement joins TRBV4-3 to TRBJ2-7; D gene ambiguous. This CDR3 is built from 16 residues. Germline CDR1 LGHNA, CDR2 YSLEER. The V end was cut by 0 bases, the J end by 2 bases, with 14 bases between. CDR3 in DNA: TGCGCCAGCAGCCAAGATTGGCGGAAGTATGCCTACGAGCAGTACTTC. This translates into CASSQDWRKYAYEQYF.

The chain's CDR3 is CASSLLGRNEQFF. The CDR3, as DNA: TGTGCCAGCAGCTTATTAGGACGGAATGAGCAGTTCTTC. This chain joins TRBV11-2 and TRBJ2-1, with D unresolved. Per the germline V gene, CDR1 is SGHAT and CDR2 is FQNNGV. The length of the CDR3 is 13 residues. Trimming left V 2 bases short and J 7 bases short, with 9 bases between. The full variable domain, completed using reference TRBV11-2 and TRBJ2-1, is EAGVAQSPRYKIIEKRQSVAFWCNPISGHATLYWYQQILGQGPKLLIQFQNNGVVDDSQLPKDRFSAERLKGVDSTLKIQPAKLEDSAVYLCASSLLGRNEQFFGPGTRLTVL.

The chain joins TRBV28 to TRBJ2-7; D could derive from TRBD1 or TRBD2 (5 bases each). V was trimmed by 5 bases and J by 1 base, leaving 12 bases between them. The CDR3 spans 14 residues. Germline CDR1 MDHEN, CDR2 SYDVKM. The CDR3 here is CASSLPGPSYEQYF. In DNA, the CDR3 is TGTGCCAGCAGTCTCCCGGGACCGTCCTACGAGCAGTACTTC. Looking up the rest from reference TRBV28 and TRBJ2-7 gives the full variable domain: DVKVTQSSRYLVKRTGEKVFLECVQDMDHENMFWYRQDPGLGLRLIYFSYDVKMKEKGDIPEGYSVSREKKERFSLILESASTNQTSMYLCASSLPGPSYEQYFGPGTRLTVT.

The J gene is TRBJ2-1, the V gene TRBV7-2, with 7 nucleotides matching TRBD1. This CDR3 has 15 amino acids. V dropped 6 bases and J dropped 5; count of bases not matched to a gene: 10. The germline CDR1 and CDR2 sequences are SGHTA and FQGNSA. The CDR3 is CASRASRTGHNEQFF. The DNA for the CDR3 is TGTGCCAGCAGGGCGTCGCGGACAGGACACAATGAGCAGTTCTTC.

This chain connects TRBV30 to TRBJ2-5; D remains ambiguous. The CDR3 spans 13 residues. Germline CDR1 is GTSNPN and CDR2 is SVGIG (reference sequence). Trimming pared 2 bases from V and 5 bases from J, leaving 12 bases between. The CDR3 here is CAWSHEVTETQYF. CDR3 nucleotide sequence: TGTGCCTGGAGTCACGAGGTTACGGAGACCCAGTACTTC.

This clone was seen just once. The V call is TRBV18, the J call TRBJ2-3; D unclear. This CDR3 comprises 12 residues. The V gene's germline CDR1 is KGHSH and CDR2 LQKENI. The germline V and J ends were trimmed by 4 bases and 5 bases, with 7 bases remaining between them. In DNA form, the CDR3 reads TGTGCCAGCTCACGACAAATAGATACGCAGTATTTT. Residues: CASSRQIDTQYF.

J is TRBJ1-5 and V is TRBV19, with a possible D match to TRBD1 (5 bases). V dropped 3 bases and J dropped 1 base, with 13 bases sitting between them. This CDR3 is 16 amino acids long. Germline CDR1 LNHDA, CDR2 SQIVND (reference sequence). Here the CDR3 reads CASSMREGPSNQPQHF. The DNA for the CDR3 is TGTGCCAGTAGTATGAGGGAGGGGCCAAGCAATCAGCCCCAGCATTTT.

A remark on this clone: The same CDR3 is also encoded by other DNA sequences in this sample. This chain connects TRBV19 to TRBJ1-5, with TRBD1 matching over 9 bases. This CDR3 is 14 amino acids long. The V gene's germline CDR1 is LNHDA and CDR2 SQIVND (reference sequence). The trim removed 6 bases at V and 7 bases at J, leaving 7 bases unmatched. CDR3 protein: CASSTTGGGQPQHF. The CDR3, as DNA: TGTGCCAGTAGCACGACAGGGGGAGGCCAGCCCCAGCATTTT.

The chain uses TRBV27 and TRBJ2-3, with 10 bases fitting TRBD1. Per the germline V gene, CDR1 is MNHEY and CDR2 is SMNVEV (reference sequence). V shed 4 bases, J shed 4 bases, and the junction held 17 bases outside the gene matches. This CDR3 is 19 amino acids long. This CDR3 reads CASSYSNFIPGQGSDTQYF. In DNA form, the CDR3 reads TGTGCCAGCAGTTACTCTAATTTTATTCCGGGACAGGGGTCAGATACGCAGTATTTT.

J is TRBJ1-1 and V is TRBV5-4; TRBD1 aligns across 7 bases. Germline V lookup: CDR1 SGHNT, CDR2 YYREEE (reference sequence). This CDR3 has 14 amino acids. The V segment lost 4 bases and the J segment 3 bases; nucleotides outside the gene matches: 6. The CDR3 coding sequence is TGTGCCAGCAGCCCACAGGGGCTGGACACTGAAGCTTTCTTT. This sequence encodes CASSPQGLDTEAFF.

The CDR3 DNA follows: TGTGCCAGTAGCAACCCCGGACAGGGGGCACACTATGGCTACACCTTC. It encodes CASSNPGQGAHYGYTF. J is TRBJ1-2 and V is TRBV19, with 11 bases that match TRBD1. The ends lost 6 bases at V and 3 bases at J; junction bases unmatched: 9. This CDR3 contains 16 residues. Germline CDR1 reads LNHDA; CDR2 reads SQIVND (reference sequence).

Note on this clone: One end of the junction is discordant with germline, which a read error may explain. This chain connects TRBV15 to TRBJ2-3; TRBD2 matches at 13 bases. Germline CDR1 is LNHNV and CDR2 is YYDKDF (reference sequence). CDR3 length: 15 amino acids. CDR3 sequence: CATGRTSGRTDTQYF. The CDR3 DNA is TGTGCCACCGGCAGGACTAGCGGGAGAACAGATACGCAGTATTTT.

V usage is TRBV19 and J usage is TRBJ2-7; 7 nucleotides align to TRBD2. CDR1 and CDR2 from the germline V gene are LNHDA and SQIVND (reference sequence). The CDR3 has 17 residues. With 0 bases clipped from V and 0 bases from J, the junction kept 8 bases outside the gene matches. CDR3 nucleotide sequence: TGTGCCAGTAGTATAGAAATCGCACTAGCGCACTCCTACGAGCAGTACTTC. Its translation: CASSIEIALAHSYEQYF.

The chain has TRBV10-1 and TRBJ2-2; 7 nucleotides agree with TRBD2. The CDR3 totals 12 residues. Losses at the gene ends were 8 bases for V and 7 bases for J; bases not matched to a gene: 4. CDR1 is WNHNN and CDR2 is SYGVQD in the germline V gene (reference sequence). In nucleotides, the CDR3 is TGCGCCAGCCGGGGGGAGGTCGGGGAGCTGTTTTTT. It specifies CASRGEVGELFF.

The rearrangement joins TRBV28 to TRBJ2-7, with 9 bases identical to TRBD1. The V and J ends lost 5 bases and 0 bases, in that order; junction bases with no gene match: 5. Per germline, CDR1 MDHEN and CDR2 SYDVKM. CDR3 length: 15 amino acids. This chain's CDR3 is CASSLTGGGSYEQYF. The CDR3 DNA is TGTGCCAGCAGTCTTACAGGGGGCGGCTCCTACGAGCAGTACTTC.

The CDR3 sequence: CASSLGSSGGTQYF. The DNA for the CDR3 is TGCGCCAGCAGCTTGGGGAGTAGCGGAGGGACCCAGTACTTC. J is TRBJ2-5 and V is TRBV5-1, with a possible D match to TRBD2 (6 bases). The V and J ends lost 0 bases and 7 bases respectively, with 13 bases between them. Germline values: CDR1 SGHRS, CDR2 YFSETQ. This CDR3 comprises 14 residues.